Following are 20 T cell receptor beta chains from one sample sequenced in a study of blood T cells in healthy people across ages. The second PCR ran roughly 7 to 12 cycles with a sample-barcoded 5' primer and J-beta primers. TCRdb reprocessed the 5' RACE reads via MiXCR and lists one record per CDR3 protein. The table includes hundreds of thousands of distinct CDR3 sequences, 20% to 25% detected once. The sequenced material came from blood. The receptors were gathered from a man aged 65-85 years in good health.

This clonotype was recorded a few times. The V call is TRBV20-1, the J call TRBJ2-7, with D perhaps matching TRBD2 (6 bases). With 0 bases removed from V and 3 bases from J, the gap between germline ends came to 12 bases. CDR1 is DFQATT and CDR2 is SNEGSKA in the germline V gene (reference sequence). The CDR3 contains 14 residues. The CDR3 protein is CSARDETRIYEQYF. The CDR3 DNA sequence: TGCAGTGCTAGAGATGAGACTAGGATCTACGAGCAGTACTTC.

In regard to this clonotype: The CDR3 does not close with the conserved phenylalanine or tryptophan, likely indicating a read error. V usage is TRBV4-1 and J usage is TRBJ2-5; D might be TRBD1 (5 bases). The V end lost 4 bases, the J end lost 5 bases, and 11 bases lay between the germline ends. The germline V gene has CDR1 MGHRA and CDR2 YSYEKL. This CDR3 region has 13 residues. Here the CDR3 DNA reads TGCGCCAGCAGCCGCCAGGGTTTCGAGACCCAGTACCTC. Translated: CASSRQGFETQYL.

Written as DNA, the CDR3 is TGTGCCAGCAGCCCTGGGGGAGGGCACTCTGGAAACACCATATATTTT. Translation: CASSPGGGHSGNTIYF. This rearrangement joins TRBV9 to TRBJ1-3; TRBD1 is a possible D gene (5 bases). The CDR3 sequence is 16 residues long. V gave up 4 bases and J gave up 0 bases, with 14 bases separating them. The germline gives CDR1 SGDLS, CDR2 YYNGEE. Full variable domain (missing parts from reference TRBV9 and TRBJ1-3): DSGVTQTPKHLITATGQRVTLRCSPRSGDLSVYWYQQSLDQGLQFLIQYYNGEERAKGNILERFSAQQFPDLHSELNLSSLELGDSALYFCASSPGGGHSGNTIYFGEGSWLTVV.

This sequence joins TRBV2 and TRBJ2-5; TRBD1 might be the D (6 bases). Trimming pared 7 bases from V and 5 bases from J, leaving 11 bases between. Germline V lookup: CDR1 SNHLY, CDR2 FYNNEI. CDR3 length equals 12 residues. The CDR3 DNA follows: TGTGCCAGCAATTACAGGGTTGAGACCCAGTACTTC. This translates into CASNYRVETQYF.

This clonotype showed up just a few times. CDR3 coding DNA: TGCAGCGTTGAAAGGCTAGCGGGAGGCTTATCGGCCAAAAACATTCAGTACTTC. Residues: CSVERLAGGLSAKNIQYF. This sequence joins TRBV29-1 and TRBJ2-4; 11 bases align to TRBD2. The CDR3 covers 18 residues. V lost 2 bases and J lost 1; bases outside the gene matches: 10. Looked up from germline, CDR1 is SQVTM and CDR2 is ANQGSEA.

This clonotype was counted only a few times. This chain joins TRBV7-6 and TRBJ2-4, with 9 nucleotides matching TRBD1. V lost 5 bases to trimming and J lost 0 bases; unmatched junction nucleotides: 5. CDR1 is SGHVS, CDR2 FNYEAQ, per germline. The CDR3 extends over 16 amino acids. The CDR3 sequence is CASSPRQGEAKNIQYF. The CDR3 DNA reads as TGTGCCAGCAGCCCACGACAGGGGGAAGCCAAAAACATTCAGTACTTC.

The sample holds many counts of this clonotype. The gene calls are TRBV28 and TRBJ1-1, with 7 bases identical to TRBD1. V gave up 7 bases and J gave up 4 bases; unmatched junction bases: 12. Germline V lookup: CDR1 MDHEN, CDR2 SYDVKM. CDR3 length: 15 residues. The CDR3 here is CASKRGGGAGTEAFF. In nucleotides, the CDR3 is TGTGCCAGCAAGCGAGGGGGCGGCGCGGGCACTGAAGCTTTCTTT.

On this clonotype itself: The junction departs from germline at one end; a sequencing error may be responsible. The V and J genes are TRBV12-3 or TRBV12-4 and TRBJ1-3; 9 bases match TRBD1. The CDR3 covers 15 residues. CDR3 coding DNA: TGTGCCAGCAGTTTGGGGACAGGGCCTGGGAACACCATATATTTT. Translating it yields CASSLGTGPGNTIYF.

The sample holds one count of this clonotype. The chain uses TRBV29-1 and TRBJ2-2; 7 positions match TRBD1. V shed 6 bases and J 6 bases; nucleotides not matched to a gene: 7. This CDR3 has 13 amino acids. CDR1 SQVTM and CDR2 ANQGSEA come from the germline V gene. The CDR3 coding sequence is TGCAGCGTCCGGTGGACAGGCCCCGGGGAGCTGTTTTTT. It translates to CSVRWTGPGELFF.

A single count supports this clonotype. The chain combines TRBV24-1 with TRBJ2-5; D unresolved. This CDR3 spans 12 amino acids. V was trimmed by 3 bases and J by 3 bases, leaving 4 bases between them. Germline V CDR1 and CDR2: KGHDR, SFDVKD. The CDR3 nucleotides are TGTGCCACCAGTGATGTCGAAGAGACCCAGTACTTC. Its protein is CATSDVEETQYF.

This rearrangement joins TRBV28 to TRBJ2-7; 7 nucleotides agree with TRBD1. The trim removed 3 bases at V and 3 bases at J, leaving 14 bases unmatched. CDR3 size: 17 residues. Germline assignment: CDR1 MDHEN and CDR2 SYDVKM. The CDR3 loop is CASSFSYRDRPNYEQYF. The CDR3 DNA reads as TGTGCCAGCAGTTTCTCTTACCGGGACAGACCGAACTACGAGCAGTACTTC.

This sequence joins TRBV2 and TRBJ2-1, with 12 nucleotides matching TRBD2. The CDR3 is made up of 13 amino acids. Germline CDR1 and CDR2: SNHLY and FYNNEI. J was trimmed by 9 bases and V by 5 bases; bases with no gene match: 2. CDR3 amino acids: CASSWTSGTEQFF. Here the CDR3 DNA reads TGTGCCAGCAGTTGGACTAGCGGGACTGAGCAGTTCTTC.

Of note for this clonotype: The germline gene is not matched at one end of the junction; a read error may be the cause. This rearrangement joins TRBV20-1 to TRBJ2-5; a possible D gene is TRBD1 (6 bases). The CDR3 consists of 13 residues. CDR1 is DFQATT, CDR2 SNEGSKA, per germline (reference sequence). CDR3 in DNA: TGCAGTGTTAAAGCACAGGGCCGAGAGACCCAGCACTTC. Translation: CSVKAQGRETQHF.

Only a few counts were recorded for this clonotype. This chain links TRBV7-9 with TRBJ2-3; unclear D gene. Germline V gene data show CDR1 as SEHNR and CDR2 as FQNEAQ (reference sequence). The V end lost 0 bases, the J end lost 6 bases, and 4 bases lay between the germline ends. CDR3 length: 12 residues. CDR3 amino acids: CASSLAWDTQYF. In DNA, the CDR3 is TGTGCCAGCAGCTTAGCCTGGGATACGCAGTATTTT.

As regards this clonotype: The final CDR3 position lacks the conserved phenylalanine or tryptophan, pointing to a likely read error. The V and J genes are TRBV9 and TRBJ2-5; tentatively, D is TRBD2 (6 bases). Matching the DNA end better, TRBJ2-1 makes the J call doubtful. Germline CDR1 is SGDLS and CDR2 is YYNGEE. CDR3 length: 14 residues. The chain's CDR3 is CASSVAGAGNEQFL. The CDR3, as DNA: TGTGCCAGCAGCGTAGCGGGAGCCGGCAATGAGCAGTTCCTC.

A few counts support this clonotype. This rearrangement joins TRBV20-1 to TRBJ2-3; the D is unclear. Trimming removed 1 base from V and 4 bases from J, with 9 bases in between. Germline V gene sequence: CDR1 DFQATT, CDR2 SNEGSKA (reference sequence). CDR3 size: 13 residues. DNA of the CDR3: TGCAGTGCTAGAGGGGATCAGGCAGATACGCAGTATTTT. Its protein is CSARGDQADTQYF.

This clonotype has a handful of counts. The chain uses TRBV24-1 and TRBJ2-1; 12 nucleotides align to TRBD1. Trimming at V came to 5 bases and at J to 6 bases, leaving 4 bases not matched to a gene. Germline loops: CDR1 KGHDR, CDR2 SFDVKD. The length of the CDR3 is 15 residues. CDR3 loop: CATSGGQGAGNEQFF. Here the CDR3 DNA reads TGTGCCACCAGTGGGGGACAGGGGGCGGGCAATGAGCAGTTCTTC.

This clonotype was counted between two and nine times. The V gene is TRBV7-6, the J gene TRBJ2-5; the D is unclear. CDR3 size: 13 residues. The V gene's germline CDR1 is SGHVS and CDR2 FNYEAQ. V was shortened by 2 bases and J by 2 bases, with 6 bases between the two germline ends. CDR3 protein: CASSLNRQETQYF. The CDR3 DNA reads TGTGCCAGCAGCTTAAACCGACAAGAGACCCAGTACTTC.

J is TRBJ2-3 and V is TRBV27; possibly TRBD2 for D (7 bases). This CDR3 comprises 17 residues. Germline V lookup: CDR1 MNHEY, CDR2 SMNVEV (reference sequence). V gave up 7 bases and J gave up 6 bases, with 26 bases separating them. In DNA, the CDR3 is TGTGCCAGCACCTCCACCACCAGGGGCGGGAGAACGGATACGCAGTATTTT. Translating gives CASTSTTRGGRTDTQYF.

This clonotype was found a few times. The CDR3 DNA sequence: TGTGCCAGCCTAGCGGGCGCTCACTACGAGCAGTACTTC. Translating it yields CASLAGAHYEQYF. The V gene is TRBV6-1, the J gene TRBJ2-7; 8 bases line up with TRBD2. Germline assignment: CDR1 MNHNS and CDR2 SASEGT. The CDR3 runs to 13 residues. Trimming cost V 8 bases and J 3 bases; bases outside gene matches: 6.